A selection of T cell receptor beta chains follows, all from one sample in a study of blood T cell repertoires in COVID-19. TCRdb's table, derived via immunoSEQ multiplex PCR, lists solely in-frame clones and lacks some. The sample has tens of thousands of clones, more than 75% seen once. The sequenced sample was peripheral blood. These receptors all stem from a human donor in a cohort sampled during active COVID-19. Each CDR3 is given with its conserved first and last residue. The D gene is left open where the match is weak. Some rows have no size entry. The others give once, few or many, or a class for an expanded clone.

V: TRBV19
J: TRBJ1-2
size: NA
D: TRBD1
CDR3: CASSIDPGQRAGNGYTF
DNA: TGTGCCAGTAGTATAGATCCGGGACAGCGTGCGGGGAATGGCTACACCTTC

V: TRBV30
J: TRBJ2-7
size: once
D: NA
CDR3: CAWRRGWPGLSREQYF
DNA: TGTGCCTGGAGAAGGGGTTGGCCAGGGCTTTCTCGGGAGCAGTACTTC

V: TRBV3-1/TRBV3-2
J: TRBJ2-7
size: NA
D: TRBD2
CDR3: CASSQESSSGTYEQYF
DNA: TGTGCCAGCAGCCAAGAAAGTTCTAGCGGGACCTACGAGCAGTACTTC

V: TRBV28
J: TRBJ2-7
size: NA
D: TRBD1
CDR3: CASSLSRTGVYYEQYF
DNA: TGTGCCAGCAGTTTATCAAGGACAGGGGTTTACTACGAGCAGTACTTC

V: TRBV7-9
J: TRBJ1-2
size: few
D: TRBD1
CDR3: CASSLVGQGDYGYTF
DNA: TGTGCCAGCAGCTTAGTTGGACAGGGTGACTATGGCTACACCTTC

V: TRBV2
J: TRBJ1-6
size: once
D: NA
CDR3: CASSDSTANSPLHF
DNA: TGTGCCAGCAGTGATAGTACAGCCAATTCACCCCTCCACTTT

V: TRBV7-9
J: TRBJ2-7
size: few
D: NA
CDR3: CASSQDGSGSTYEQYF
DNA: TGTGCCAGCAGCCAGGACGGCAGCGGTTCAACCTACGAGCAGTACTTC

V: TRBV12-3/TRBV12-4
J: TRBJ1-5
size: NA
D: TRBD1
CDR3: CASSLNEQGAQHF
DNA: TGTGCCAGCAGTTTAAATGAGCAGGGGGCCCAGCATTTT

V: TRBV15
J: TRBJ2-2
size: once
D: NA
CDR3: CATSRGGPTGELFF
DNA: TGTGCCACCAGCAGAGGGGGGCCCACCGGGGAGCTGTTTTTT

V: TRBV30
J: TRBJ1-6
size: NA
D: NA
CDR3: CAWSGARVGSPLHF
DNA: TGTGCCTGGAGTGGGGCCAGGGTGGGTTCACCCCTCCACTTT

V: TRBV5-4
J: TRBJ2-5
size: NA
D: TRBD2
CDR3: CATRTSGGLGETQYF
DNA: TGTGCCACCCGGACTAGCGGGGGGCTGGGAGAGACCCAGTACTTC

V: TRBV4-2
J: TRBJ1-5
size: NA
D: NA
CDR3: CASSQGRTDSNQPQHF
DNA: TGTGCCAGCAGCCAAGGGAGGACAGATTCAAATCAGCCCCAGCATTTT

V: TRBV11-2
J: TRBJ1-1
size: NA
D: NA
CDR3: CASSLTQARNTEAFF
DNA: TGTGCCAGCAGCTTAACGCAGGCAAGAAACACTGAAGCTTTCTTT

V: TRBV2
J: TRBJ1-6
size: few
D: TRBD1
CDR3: CASRGDSPNSPLHF
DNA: TGTGCCAGCAGGGGGGACAGTCCAAATTCACCCCTCCACTTT

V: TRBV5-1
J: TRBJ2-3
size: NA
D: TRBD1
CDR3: CASSGDRSTDTQYF
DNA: TGCGCCAGCAGCGGGGACAGGAGCACAGATACGCAGTATTTT

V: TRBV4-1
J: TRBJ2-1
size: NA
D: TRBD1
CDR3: CASSQVSQGHNEQFF
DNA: TGCGCCAGCAGCCAAGTCTCACAGGGGCACAATGAGCAGTTCTTC

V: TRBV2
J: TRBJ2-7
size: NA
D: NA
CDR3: CASWSGTSQEQYF
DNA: TGTGCCAGCTGGTCGGGTACTTCTCAAGAGCAGTACTTC

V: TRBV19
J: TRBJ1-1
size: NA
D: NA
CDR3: CASSTLYTEAFF
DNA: TGTGCCAGTAGTACCCTTTACACTGAAGCTTTCTTT

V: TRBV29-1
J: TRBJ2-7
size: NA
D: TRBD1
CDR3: CSVGTTGQIHF
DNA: TGCAGCGTTGGAACGACAGGGCAGATTCACTTC

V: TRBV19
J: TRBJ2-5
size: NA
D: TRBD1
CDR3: CASSGSATGNQETQYF
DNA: TGTGCCAGTAGTGGGTCGGCGACAGGGAACCAAGAGACCCAGTACTTC

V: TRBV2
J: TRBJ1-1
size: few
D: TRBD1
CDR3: CASSQGEGTEAFF
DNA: TGTGCCAGCTCACAGGGGGAAGGCACTGAAGCTTTCTTT

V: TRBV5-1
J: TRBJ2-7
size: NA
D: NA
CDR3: CASSMEGQPFEQYF
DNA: TGCGCCAGCAGCATGGAGGGACAGCCCTTCGAGCAGTACTTC

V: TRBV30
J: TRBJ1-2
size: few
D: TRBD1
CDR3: CAWARDRPYGYTF
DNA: TGTGCCTGGGCCCGGGACAGGCCTTATGGCTACACCTTC

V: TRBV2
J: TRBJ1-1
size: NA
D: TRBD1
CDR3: CASSADQGAGTEAFF
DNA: TGTGCCAGCAGTGCAGACCAGGGGGCCGGAACTGAAGCTTTCTTT

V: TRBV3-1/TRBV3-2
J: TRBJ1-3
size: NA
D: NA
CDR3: CASSQITGISGNTIYF
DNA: TGTGCCAGCAGCCAAATTACAGGAATATCTGGAAACACCATATATTTT

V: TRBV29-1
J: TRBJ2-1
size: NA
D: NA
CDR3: CSVADRVLGEQFF
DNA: TGCAGCGTTGCAGACCGGGTTCTCGGGGAGCAGTTCTTC

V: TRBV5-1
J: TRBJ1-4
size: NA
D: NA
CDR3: CASSLSDSNEKLFF
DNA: TGCGCCAGCAGCCTCTCGGACAGTAATGAAAAACTGTTTTTT

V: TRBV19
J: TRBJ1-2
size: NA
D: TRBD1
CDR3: CASSGTDKNYGYTF
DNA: TGTGCCAGTTCGGGGACAGACAAGAACTATGGCTACACCTTC